A selection of T cell receptor beta chains follows, all from one sample in a study of OX40 agonist ivuxolimab in advanced cancers. Repertoires were generated with immunoSEQ multiplex PCR, while TCRdb's copy carries only in-frame clones and drops some. Of about 67,000 clones in the sample, approximately 91% are singletons; the top ten hold roughly 2.2%. The sequencing used CD4+ or CD8+ T cells sorted from blood, collected in a trial of the OX40 agonist ivuxolimab. These receptors were taken from an adult with an advanced solid tumor such as melanoma, head and neck, liver or kidney cancer. The CDR3 runs from the conserved cysteine through the conserved F or W. D genes are given only for firm matches. The size field is filled for only some rows; it gives once, few, many or a size class.

V gene,clone size,J gene,D gene,CDR3 DNA,CDR3 protein
TRBV7-3,.,TRBJ2-3,TRBD2,TGTGCCAGCAGCTCCTCTGGACTAGCGGGGGGGCCCCCGCAGTATTTT,CASSSSGLAGGPPQYF
TRBV4-1,.,TRBJ1-3,.,TGCGCCAGCAGCCAAGAGGCCGCCAGGGGTGGAAACACCATATATTTT,CASSQEAARGGNTIYF
TRBV2,once,TRBJ2-7,TRBD2,TGTGCCAGCAGACGCAGCGGGAGCGGCTCCTACGAGCAGTACTTC,CASRRSGSGSYEQYF
TRBV18,.,TRBJ2-3,.,TGTGCCAGCTCACCAAGCAGGGACACAGATACGCAGTATTTT,CASSPSRDTDTQYF
TRBV6-6,.,TRBJ2-3,.,TGTGCCAGCAGTACGACGGACAGCCTTTTTAATACGCAGTATTTT,CASSTTDSLFNTQYF
TRBV19,.,TRBJ2-3,TRBD2,TGTGCCAGTAGTCGGGACTGGCGGGAGTACGATACGCAGTATTTT,CASSRDWREYDTQYF
TRBV6-1,once,TRBJ2-7,.,TGTGCCAGCACCCCGGTGTGGGCGGCCTCCTACGAGCAGTACTTC,CASTPVWAASYEQYF
TRBV4-3,.,TRBJ2-7,.,TGCGCCAGCAGCCAAGAACCGGGGGGCCTGGCCTACGAGCAGTACTTC,CASSQEPGGLAYEQYF
TRBV10-2,.,TRBJ2-7,.,TGCGCCAGCAGCCTGCAATGGGGCGTCGCTCAACTCTTC,CASSLQWGVAQLF
TRBV11-2,once,TRBJ2-1,TRBD2,TGTGCCAGCAGCTTAGATGGACTAGCGGGAGGCAATGAGCAGTTCTTC,CASSLDGLAGGNEQFF
TRBV4-2,.,TRBJ2-1,.,TGTGCCAGCAGCCGGAGGAGGGAGGCGCCCTACAATGAGCAGTTCTTC,CASSRRREAPYNEQFF
TRBV7-9,.,TRBJ2-2,.,TGTGCCAGCAGCTCCCGTTTTGGCAGTAGGGCCGGGGAGCTGTTTTTT,CASSSRFGSRAGELFF
TRBV29-1,.,TRBJ1-6,TRBD1,TGCAGCGTTGCCGGTGCGGGGACAGGGTCCTCACCCCTCCACTTT,CSVAGAGTGSSPLHF
TRBV11-3,.,TRBJ2-7,.,TGTGCCAGCAGCCTCTCTGGGGTTAGAACGGAGCAGTACTTC,CASSLSGVRTEQYF
TRBV4-1,.,TRBJ1-1,TRBD1,TGCGCCAGCAGCCCCCCCCGAAGGACAGGGGGCACTGAAGCTTTCTTT,CASSPPRRTGGTEAFF
TRBV5-8,.,TRBJ2-1,.,TGTGCCAACAACAGGGACTCCTACAATGAGCAGTTCTTC,CANNRDSYNEQFF
TRBV5-1,once,TRBJ2-7,.,TGCGCCAGCAGCTTCAGTGACGAGCAGTACTTC,CASSFSDEQYF
TRBV11-2,.,TRBJ1-1,.,TGTGCCAGCAGCTTCTTTGGGTTCGGGACTGAAGCTTTCTTT,CASSFFGFGTEAFF
TRBV4-1,.,TRBJ2-7,TRBD1,TGCGCCAGCAGGACCGACAGGGGGATAAACTACGAGCAGTACTTC,CASRTDRGINYEQYF
TRBV18,.,TRBJ2-3,.,TGTGCCAGCTCACCACCGGCAGGGCTGGGCACAGATACGCAGTATTTT,CASSPPAGLGTDTQYF
TRBV11-2,.,TRBJ2-7,.,TGTGCCAGCAGCTTAGTCAACGAGCAGTACTTC,CASSLVNEQYF
TRBV7-9,.,TRBJ1-4,.,TGTGCCAGCAGCTCACAGGGAACCACTAATGAAAAACTGTTTTTT,CASSSQGTTNEKLFF
TRBV5-1,.,TRBJ2-1,TRBD2,TGCGCCAGCAGCTGGGCAGCGGGGGGCTACAATGAGCAGTTCTTC,CASSWAAGGYNEQFF
TRBV6-1,.,TRBJ2-3,TRBD1,TGTGCCAGCAGTGGCGGGACAGGGGGTTTGGATACGCAGTATTTT,CASSGGTGGLDTQYF
TRBV6-5,.,TRBJ2-7,TRBD2,TGTGCCAGCAGACCGAGCGGGAGATTGTACGAGCAGTACTTC,CASRPSGRLYEQYF
TRBV6-5,.,TRBJ2-6,TRBD1,TGTGCCAGCAGTTGGGGACAGGGAATGGCCAACGTCCTGACTTTC,CASSWGQGMANVLTF
TRBV4-1,.,TRBJ2-3,.,TGCGCCAGCAGCCAAGAAGGGTGGCCGGGCACAGATACGCAGTATTTT,CASSQEGWPGTDTQYF
TRBV5-4,.,TRBJ2-3,.,TGTGCCAGCAGCTCCCGACCTGACTGGGGAGAAGGGGATACGCAGTATTTT,CASSSRPDWGEGDTQYF
TRBV7-2,.,TRBJ2-7,TRBD2,TGTGCCAGCAGCTCGGGGACTAGCGGCTACGAGCAGTACTTC,CASSSGTSGYEQYF
TRBV2,.,TRBJ1-1,TRBD1,TGTGCCAGCAGCCGGGACAGTGCGAACACTGAAGCTTTCTTT,CASSRDSANTEAFF
TRBV7-2,.,TRBJ2-2,.,TGTGCCAGCAGCACAGGAACGGCGAACACCGGGGAGCTGTTTTTT,CASSTGTANTGELFF
TRBV2,.,TRBJ2-3,.,TGTGCCAGTAATGCGGATACGCAGTATTTT,CASNADTQYF
TRBV18,once,TRBJ2-3,TRBD2,TGTGCCAGCTCACCACCCAAACTAGCGGCTAGCACAGATACGCAGTATTTT,CASSPPKLAASTDTQYF
TRBV27,.,TRBJ2-7,TRBD1,TGTGCCAGCAGTTTATCTCCCGGGACAGGGGCCTACGAGCAGTACTTC,CASSLSPGTGAYEQYF
TRBV7-3,.,TRBJ2-3,.,TGTGCCAGCAGCTTTGAAGGGGCGTCAGATACGCAGTATTTT,CASSFEGASDTQYF
TRBV25-1,.,TRBJ1-2,.,TGTGCCAGCCTTAGGGCTGGAATTAACTATGGCTACACCTTC,CASLRAGINYGYTF
TRBV28,.,TRBJ2-3,.,TGTGCCAGCAGTCTGGTCGGCAGTACGCAGTATTTT,CASSLVGSTQYF
TRBV11-3,few,TRBJ2-1,TRBD2,TGTGCCAGCAGCTTAGATCCTAGCGGGACAAAGTTCTTC,CASSLDPSGTKFF
TRBV7-6,.,TRBJ1-1,.,TGTGCCAGCAGCTTAGAGGCAGGGAGGAACACTGAAGCTTTCTTT,CASSLEAGRNTEAFF